A selection of T cell receptor beta chains follows, all from one sample in a study of T-cell memory formation after mild COVID-19. TCRdb re-analysed the 5' RACE reads in MiXCR, keeping a single row per CDR3 protein. This sample carries approximately 290,000 distinct CDR3 sequences, roughly 15% of them seen once, and the ten largest clones take approximately 23%. The sample was PBMCs or a T cell subset sorted from them (not recorded which). These receptors were taken from a man younger than 30 who had mild COVID-19 (a few samples of this study predate the infection). Cell type and time point are not known. CDR3s include the opening cysteine and the closing phenylalanine or tryptophan. Clone size is stated in some rows and not others, as once, few, many or a class when expanded.

abundance	v_gene	CDR3aa
.	TRBV5-1	CASRKGVPQETQYF
few	TRBV5-1	CASSEGQGSSSDTQYF
.	TRBV6-6	CASSYSFDPGQGVWGNQPQHF
few	TRBV20-1	CSARDGTLEKLFF
few	TRBV12-3/TRBV12-4	CASSSFRGSQETQYF
.	TRBV7-2	CASSSGQGLTDTQYF
few	TRBV4-2	CASSPQTSTDTQYF
few	TRBV5-6	CASSSTTGGYEKLFF
few	TRBV7-9	CASLGATYEQYF
few	TRBV5-1	CASSSGQETQYF
few	TRBV6-6	CASIRQGEAFF
.	TRBV12-3/TRBV12-4	CASSLGGGRGEQFF
few	TRBV12-3/TRBV12-4	CASSGLAGSNEQFF
.	TRBV11-2	CASSSTRTVLTDTQYF
.	TRBV29-1	CSVASQGTEAFF
.	TRBV5-4	CASSLGQGEQFF
.	TRBV6-2/TRBV6-3	CASRGPAADTQYF
.	TRBV3-1	CASSAGALRETQYF
.	TRBV2	CASNSMAGINQPQHF
.	TRBV24-1	CATSDFRPNEKLFF
.	TRBV6-5	CASSANRGTHNEQFF
.	TRBV7-6	CASSLAAAYGEQYF
many	TRBV6-2/TRBV6-3	CASRGTSTDTQYF
few	TRBV11-3	CASSLDQSGTGNTGELFF
few	TRBV30	CAWRMSGGTEAFF
few	TRBV5-1	CASSLGQGAHDEQYF
.	TRBV6-2/TRBV6-3	CASSLTAQGTEAFF
.	TRBV4-1	CASSQDWTVYTF
.	TRBV29-1	CSVEELLAGGWELFF
.	TRBV5-6	CASSLRGGSSYNEQFF
few	TRBV12-3/TRBV12-4	CASSLASGGIDTQYF
.	TRBV29-1	CSVETGEETYEQYF
few	TRBV5-1	CASRPGPSGGYTF
.	TRBV12-3/TRBV12-4	CASSFEPSNTQYF
few	TRBV4-2	CASSQEAEEYNEQFF
few	TRBV5-1	CASSLEPSGGYETQYF
.	TRBV6-4	CASSDGVSDTGELFF
few	TRBV20-1	CSAGGQTNEQFF
.	TRBV12-3/TRBV12-4	CATGTSGFGGELFF
.	TRBV29-1	CSVVTGEHGYTF
.	TRBV7-8	CASSLDLTHTEAFF
.	TRBV14	CASSKAPSGGAKNIQYF
few	TRBV4-1	CASSRFRTGVAEAFF
many	TRBV9	CASSDNYGYTF
.	TRBV6-6	CASRIEGYKKLFF
many	TRBV20-1	CSARDSSGAYNEQFF
few	TRBV30	CAWRNRDEQYF
many	TRBV12-5	CASGRGLAGQTQYF
.	TRBV7-2	CASSSHDQPQHF
.	TRBV3-1	CASSQEEGKVYNEQFF
few	TRBV7-3	CASSFTPQAGYTF
.	TRBV15	CATSRDRVEGYTF
many	TRBV20-1	CSARGLAEYNEQFF